A single sample is the source of the 16 T cell receptor beta chains below, sequenced in a study of blood T cell repertoires in COVID-19. The assay was immunoSEQ multiplex PCR, and TCRdb's table has in-frame clones only and misses some. The table includes roughly 230,000 clones, roughly 80% detected once. The sequencing input was peripheral blood. All receptors come from a man aged 45 to 65 with active or convalescent COVID-19.

This clone was seen a few times. Other DNA sequences in the sample encode the same CDR3. The chain carries TRBV7-2 and TRBJ1-1, with TRBD1 as a possible D gene (6 bases). CDR1 and CDR2 (germline): SGHTA, FQGNSA. V lost 1 base and J 4 bases, leaving 10 bases between the germline ends. The CDR3 has 14 residues. The CDR3 DNA reads as TGTGCCAGCAGCTTAGACAGGGTGGGCACTGAAGCTTTCTTT. This codes for CASSLDRVGTEAFF.

The CDR3 region has the DNA TGTGCCAGCAGCACCGGACAGGACAGCTCCTACGAGCAGTACTTC. This translates into CASSTGQDSSYEQYF. This sequence joins TRBV7-9 and TRBJ2-7, with 7 bases that match TRBD1. The J segment lost 0 bases and the V segment lost 5 bases, leaving 7 bases of the junction unmatched. Germline V gene lookup returns CDR1 SEHNR and CDR2 FQNEAQ (reference sequence). The CDR3 covers 15 residues.

The chain is built from TRBV15 and TRBJ2-7; D is undetermined. CDR3 length: 13 residues. Trimming took off 1 base at V and 2 bases at J, with 6 bases between the two ends. Germline CDR1 is LNHNV and CDR2 is YYDKDF (reference sequence). CDR3 amino acids: CATSRVRAYEQYF. The DNA for the CDR3 is TGTGCCACCAGCAGAGTACGAGCCTACGAGCAGTACTTC.

This chain joins TRBV24-1 and TRBJ1-1, with D unclear. V dropped 2 bases and J dropped 7 bases, with 10 bases sitting between them. The CDR3 spans 13 residues. CDR1 KGHDR and CDR2 SFDVKD come from the germline V gene. The CDR3 loop reads CATSDSHSHEAFF. The CDR3 DNA follows: TGTGCCACCAGTGATTCACACAGCCATGAAGCTTTCTTT.

V and J are TRBV21-1 and TRBJ2-1; the table names TRBD2, a call not compared with the DNA. TRBV21-1 is a pseudogene locus. The CDR3 length is 18 residues. CDR3 sequence: CASSKDERGGFLANEQFF. DNA for the CDR3: TGTGCCAGCAGCAAAGATGAGCGGGGGGGCTTTCTAGCCAATGAGCAGTTCTTC.

The chain employs TRBV5-1 and TRBJ2-2, with 9 positions matching TRBD1. Germline trimming cut 0 bases from V and 4 bases from J; bases unmatched to any gene: 1. Germline V gene lookup returns CDR1 SGHRS and CDR2 YFSETQ. The CDR3 consists of 15 residues. This chain's CDR3 is CASSLGDRVTGELFF. In nucleotides, the CDR3 is TGCGCCAGCAGCTTGGGGGACAGGGTCACCGGGGAGCTGTTTTTT.

V gene TRBV11-3 combines with J gene TRBJ2-3, with D perhaps matching TRBD2 (6 bases). The CDR3 totals 12 residues. Germline assignment: CDR1 SGHNT and CDR2 YENEEA. V shed 5 bases and J shed 3 bases, with 6 bases lying between them. Here the CDR3 DNA reads TGTGCCAGCAGCGGGAGGACAGATACGCAGTATTTT. Translating it yields CASSGRTDTQYF.

The chain links TRBV7-9 to TRBJ1-6; D call uncertain. Germline-derived CDR1 and CDR2 are SEHNR and FQNEAQ (reference sequence). V shed 1 base and J shed 7 bases, with 11 bases lying between them. The CDR3 is 15 amino acids. CDR3 nucleotide sequence: TGTGCCAGCAGCTTAGGCCCCCTCAGGAATTCACCCCTCCACTTT. Protein product: CASSLGPLRNSPLHF.

The chain is built from TRBV3-1 (or the pseudogene TRBV3-2) and TRBJ2-3, with D tentatively TRBD2 (6 bases). The CDR3 runs 15 residues. CDR1 is LGHDT, CDR2 YNNKEL, per germline (reference sequence). Between the trimmed V and J ends, which lost 3 bases and 2 bases, there was a span of 12 bases. CDR3 in DNA: TGTGCCAGCAGCCATCTTCGGGACTTCACAGATACGCAGTATTTT. Residues: CASSHLRDFTDTQYF.

The gene calls are TRBV6-5 and TRBJ1-3; 10 bases map to TRBD1. J was trimmed by 2 bases and V by 4 bases; bases with no gene match: 5. This CDR3 is 16 amino acids long. Germline CDR1 reads MNHEY; CDR2 reads SVGAGI. In nucleotides, the CDR3 is TGTGCCAGCAGTTCCCTGACAGGGGGCACTGGAAACACCATATATTTT. Translation gives CASSSLTGGTGNTIYF.

The CDR3 reads CASSSLTSGKTRGQYF. The CDR3 bases are TGTGCCAGCAGCTCACTGACTAGCGGGAAAACTCGGGGGCAGTATTTT. The gene calls are TRBV7-9 and TRBJ2-3; 11 nucleotides align to TRBD2. Germline-derived CDR1 and CDR2 are SEHNR and FQNEAQ (reference sequence). With 4 bases clipped from V and 11 bases from J, the junction kept 14 bases outside the gene matches. This CDR3 comprises 16 residues.

V is TRBV19 and J is TRBJ1-1; TRBD1 is a possible D gene (6 bases). The CDR3 loop spans 14 amino acids. Trimming shortened V by 9 bases and J by 1 base, and 15 bases separated the two germline ends. Germline CDR1 and CDR2: LNHDA and SQIVND (reference sequence). This chain's CDR3 is CASSWGPKNTEAFF. DNA for the CDR3: TGTGCCAGCTCCTGGGGGCCTAAGAACACTGAAGCTTTCTTT.

Written as DNA, the CDR3 is TGTGCCAGCAGCCCCCGACAGGGGGAGGATGAGCAGTTCTTC. Translated: CASSPRQGEDEQFF. The rearrangement links TRBV7-3 to TRBJ2-1; TRBD1 agrees at 9 bases. The V segment lost 5 bases and the J segment 8 bases; nucleotides outside the gene matches: 7. There are 14 residues in the CDR3. CDR1 is SGHTA and CDR2 is FQGTGA in the germline V gene. The variable domain in full, completed from reference TRBV7-3 and TRBJ2-1, reads GAGVSQTPSNKVTEKGKYVELRCDPISGHTALYWYRQSLGQGPEFLIYFQGTGAADDSGLPNDRFFAVRPEGSVSTLKIQRTERGDSAVYLCASSPRQGEDEQFFGPGTRLTVL.

The rearrangement links TRBV3-1 (or the pseudogene TRBV3-2) to TRBJ1-4; TRBD1 matches 7 bases. The germline V gene encodes CDR1 LGHDT and CDR2 YNNKEL (reference sequence). CDR3 length: 11 residues. Unmatched junction bases numbered 6, after V lost 6 bases and J lost 14 bases. The CDR3 region is CASRRDSILFF. CDR3 bases: TGTGCCAGCAGACGGGACAGTATCCTGTTTTTT.

The rearrangement links TRBV19 to TRBJ1-1; D remains unclear. This CDR3 spans 14 amino acids. V lost 7 bases and J lost 1, with 13 bases in between. The germline gives CDR1 LNHDA, CDR2 SQIVND (reference sequence). CDR3 sequence: CASISRTSNTEAFF. In nucleotides, the CDR3 is TGTGCCAGTATATCGCGAACGTCGAACACTGAAGCTTTCTTT.

This clone was detected once. The chain has TRBV6-5 and TRBJ1-2; D may be TRBD1 (6 bases). The V end lost 7 bases, the J end lost 5 bases, and 17 bases lay between the germline ends. Germline-derived CDR1 and CDR2 are MNHEY and SVGAGI. This CDR3 contains 14 residues. CDR3 coding DNA: TGTGCCAGCAAGCCCGGACAGCGGCTTTATGGCTACACCTTC. Protein sequence: CASKPGQRLYGYTF.